This T cell receptor beta chain was sequenced for a study of blood T cell repertoires in COVID-19. Overall study: Some COVID-19 samples were acute and others convalescent; all came from the United States, Italy and Spain.

Per the original methods: Amplification of reference gene primers was used by the study to estimate nucleated cell counts. Profiling relied on immunoSEQ multiplex PCR, and the TCRdb table lists in-frame clones only, not all of them. V and J calls plus clone size are reproduced from that table; the DNA served to infer D and trimming. The sample has about 90,000 clones; 75% to 95% are singletons. The clonotype originates from a man over 45 with acute or convalescent COVID-19. Sequencing used peripheral blood.

CDR3 sequence (DNA): TGTGCCAGCAGCGTTCTTACCGGGACTAGCGGGAGTTTGCAGTATTTT. It specifies CASSVLTGTSGSLQYF. V and J are TRBV9 and TRBJ2-3; the match to TRBD2 covers 14 bases. Trimming took 2 bases from V and 11 from J; bases not matched to a gene: 10. The CDR3 runs to 16 residues. Per the germline V gene, CDR1 is SGDLS and CDR2 is YYNGEE.